Following are 9 T cell receptor beta chains from one sample sequenced in a study of early T cells in non-severe SARS-CoV-2 infection. One entry per CDR3 protein results from TCRdb running MiXCR on the 5' RACE reads. The sample has some 70,000 distinct CDR3 sequences, around 4.6% seen once. Sequencing was done on a sample of whole blood. These TCRs come from an adult who was a healthcare worker with PCR-confirmed SARS-CoV-2 infection or an uninfected control (not recorded which).

The table lists this clonotype with many counts. V and J are TRBV19 and TRBJ2-7; possibly TRBD2 for D (5 bases). Germline CDR1 reads LNHDA; CDR2 reads SQIVND (reference sequence). V lost 0 bases, J lost 6 bases, and 12 bases lay in between. The CDR3 sequence is 14 residues long. CDR3: CASSIDLRGGEQYF. As DNA, the CDR3 is TGTGCCAGTAGTATAGACCTGCGAGGAGGCGAGCAGTACTTC.

This clonotype was found many times. The V gene is TRBV5-4, the J gene TRBJ2-1; 8 bases are shared with TRBD1. CDR3 length equals 15 residues. Germline V lookup: CDR1 SGHNT, CDR2 YYREEE (reference sequence). V lost 3 bases to trimming and J lost 0 bases; unmatched junction nucleotides: 2. The CDR3 region has the DNA TGTGCCAGCAGCTCTCAGGGGGCCTCCTACAATGAGCAGTTCTTC. It translates to CASSSQGASYNEQFF.

This clonotype showed up many times. The V call is TRBV3-1, the J call TRBJ2-3, with TRBD2 matching 7 bases. Germline CDR1 and CDR2: LGHDT and YNNKEL (reference sequence). Germline trimming cut 2 bases from V and 3 bases from J; bases unmatched to any gene: 8. CDR3 size: 16 residues. CDR3 DNA: TGTGCCAGCAGCCAATACCCCGGGACTACTACAGATACGCAGTATTTT. Its protein is CASSQYPGTTTDTQYF.

About this clonotype itself: A much larger clone is a single base away; this may be a read error. The rearrangement links TRBV12-3 or TRBV12-4 to TRBJ1-1; no definite D call. The CDR3 is 12 residues long. The CDR3, as DNA: TGTGCCAGCGGTTTAGCGCTGTCGGGAGCTTTCTTT. Its protein product is CASGLALSGAFF.

This clonotype was seen at least ten times. Being one base from a much bigger clone, this may be a read error. The chain recombines TRBV4-2 with TRBJ2-5, with 11 bases matching TRBD2. The CDR3 loop spans 15 amino acids. Germline V gene sequence: CDR1 LGHNA, CDR2 YNFKEQ. V lost 3 bases to trimming and J lost 2 bases; unmatched junction nucleotides: 2. The CDR3 sequence is CASSQGTSGQETQYF. DNA for the CDR3: TGTGCCAGCAGCCAGGGGACTAGCGGTCAAGAGACCCAGTACTTC.

This clonotype showed up many times. The rearrangement uses TRBV20-1 and TRBJ1-1; D is undetermined. Deletions cut 3 bases from V and 11 bases from J, with 19 bases between. Germline V gene data show CDR1 as DFQATT and CDR2 as SNEGSKA (reference sequence). The CDR3 is 13 residues long. CDR3 region: CSASISVNPMAFF. Here the CDR3 DNA reads TGCAGTGCTAGCATCTCAGTTAACCCAATGGCTTTCTTT.

This clonotype was seen repeatedly, ten times or more. The CDR3 DNA is TGCAGTGCTGGAGTTGGGTCGAGGGAGCAGTACTTC. Protein: CSAGVGSREQYF. The J gene is TRBJ2-7, the V gene TRBV20-1; D is ambiguous. In germline, CDR1 is DFQATT, CDR2 SNEGSKA (reference sequence). This CDR3 comprises 12 residues. With 5 bases removed from V and 7 bases from J, the gap between germline ends came to 15 bases.

The chain links TRBV21-1 to TRBJ2-1. TRBV21-1 counts as a pseudogene. The CDR3 sequence is 11 residues long. The CDR3 DNA reads TGTGCCAGCAGCAGGGTCAATGAGCAGTTCTTC. Protein: CASSRVNEQFF.

This clonotype has ten or more counts. The J gene is TRBJ1-2, the V gene TRBV12-3 or TRBV12-4, with 7 bases fitting TRBD1. The V gene end was trimmed by 6 bases and the J gene end by 7 bases; junction bases not matched to a gene: 8. The CDR3 has 13 amino acids. The CDR3 loop is CASRNTGVGGYTF. The CDR3 DNA reads as TGTGCCAGCAGAAATACAGGGGTCGGTGGCTACACCTTC.